This TCR beta chain was captured in a study of response to subunit inactivated influenza vaccine. TCRdb fed the RT-PCR reads into MiXCR, producing one record per CDR3 protein. The sample shows more than 450,000 distinct CDR3 sequences, 12% of them seen only once. Concerning this clonotype: Its antigen is unidentified.

This CDR3 is 17 amino acids long. V trimming: 5 bases; J trimming: 0 bases; junction bases outside the gene matches: 15. Germline-derived CDR1 and CDR2 are SQVTM and ANQGSEA. Overall study findings and caveats: There was a suggestion from the authors that each seasonal influenza vaccination recruits few new T cells.

This sequence originates from a middle-aged man who received an inactivated influenza vaccine. The rearrangement joins TRBV29-1 to TRBJ1-1, with TRBD1 matching over 7 bases. The starting material was PBMCs from blood, obtained on the day of vaccination. As DNA, the CDR3 is TGCAGCGTTCGATCCAGAGGGGGCGCAGGGGTGAACACTGAAGCTTTCTTT. This gives the protein CSVRSRGGAGVNTEAFF.